A single sample is the source of the 8 T cell receptor beta chains below, sequenced in a study of shared clonotypes between healthy human individuals. The protocol was immunoSEQ multiplex PCR, while the TCRdb copy is restricted to in-frame clones and leaves out a portion. The data show under 600,000 clones, with about 98% seen just once and 0.3% held by the top ten. Terminally differentiated effector memory CD45RA+ cells were excluded by CCR7 positive selection of CD45RO-negative cells. Sequencing input: naive CD8+ T cells sorted from blood. The receptors shown here come from a man aged 25-45 years in good health.

V usage is TRBV14 and J usage is TRBJ2-5, with 8 bases fitting TRBD2. This CDR3 spans 14 amino acids. Germline V CDR1 and CDR2: SGHDN, FVKESK. V shed 0 bases and J 6 bases; nucleotides not matched to a gene: 3. The CDR3 loop is CASSQDSSGKTQYF. The CDR3 DNA reads TGTGCCAGCAGCCAAGATAGTAGCGGGAAGACCCAGTACTTC.

The V call is TRBV10-1, the J call TRBJ2-1, with 11 bases fitting TRBD2. Looked up from germline, CDR1 is WNHNN and CDR2 is SYGVQD (reference sequence). Trimming took 2 bases from V and 6 from J; bases not matched to a gene: 3. CDR3 length: 15 amino acids. CDR3 protein: CASSERLAGRNEQFF. The CDR3 region has the DNA TGCGCCAGCAGTGAGCGACTAGCGGGGCGCAATGAGCAGTTCTTC.

The V and J genes are TRBV7-6 and TRBJ2-2; 7 nucleotides align to TRBD2. The CDR3 is 18 residues long. Germline CDR1 and CDR2: SGHVS and FNYEAQ. With V trimmed by 1 base and J by 0 bases, 8 bases remained unmatched. In DNA, the CDR3 is TGTGCCAGCAGCTTAGGCCCAGCGGGAAAGACGAACACCGGGGAGCTGTTTTTT. Encoded protein: CASSLGPAGKTNTGELFF.

The chain combines TRBV6-4 with TRBJ2-7, with D perhaps TRBD2 (5 bases). V lost 0 bases and J 5 bases, leaving 14 bases between the germline ends. This CDR3 has 15 residues. Germline V gene sequence: CDR1 MRHNA, CDR2 SNTAGT. This CDR3 reads CASSDSRYTGNEQYF. CDR3 coding DNA: TGTGCCAGCAGTGACTCGAGATATACGGGGAACGAGCAGTACTTC.

The chain joins TRBV7-3 to TRBJ2-3; TRBD2 matches at 11 bases. The CDR3 contains 19 residues. V lost 2 bases to trimming and J lost 0 bases; unmatched junction nucleotides: 10. Germline values: CDR1 SGHTA, CDR2 FQGTGA. The CDR3 coding sequence is TGTGCCAGCAGCTTATCAGCCGGGACTAGCGGTACTAGCACAGATACGCAGTATTTT. This gives the protein CASSLSAGTSGTSTDTQYF.

The rearrangement uses TRBV4-1 and TRBJ1-1; the D is unclear. V was clipped by 4 bases and J by 1 base, with 13 bases between them. This CDR3 comprises 15 residues. CDR1 and CDR2 (germline): MGHRA, YSYEKL. Here the CDR3 reads CASSPHEGWNTEAFF. The CDR3, as DNA: TGCGCCAGCAGCCCCCACGAGGGTTGGAACACTGAAGCTTTCTTT.

V and J are TRBV29-1 and TRBJ2-5; 13 bases fit TRBD2. The germline CDR1 and CDR2 sequences are SQVTM and ANQGSEA. After removal of 1 base from V and 4 bases from J, the junction contained 12 bases not matched to a gene. CDR3 length: 18 amino acids. The CDR3 protein is CSVEAPGLAGLVGETQYF. The CDR3 DNA reads as TGCAGCGTTGAAGCCCCGGGACTAGCGGGATTGGTGGGAGAGACCCAGTACTTC.

About this clone: The same CDR3 can be traced to other DNA sequences in this sample. The CDR3 sequence is CASSVGGRGADTQYF. The CDR3 DNA follows: TGTGCCAGCAGCGTCGGCGGGAGGGGGGCAGATACGCAGTATTTT. V is TRBV9 and J is TRBJ2-3; TRBD2 aligns across 9 bases. This CDR3 is built from 15 residues. CDR1 is SGDLS, CDR2 YYNGEE, per germline. The V and J ends lost 2 bases and 4 bases, in that order; junction bases with no gene match: 5.